This T cell receptor (beta chain) was sequenced during a study of cytomegalovirus exposure and HLA in healthy donors. Study outcomes and limitations: First-cohort TCR clusters were later found to tend to co-occur in the 90 to 150 validation repertoires. Specific recognition of CMV antigens was confirmed in vitro for a few chains (all CMV-associated).

In regard to this clone: Antigen unknown.

Profiled with immunoSEQ multiplex PCR; TCRdb holds only in-frame clones, not every one. The sample includes approximately 150,000 clones, around nine tenths seen only once; the top ten take around 3.2%. CDR3 length: 13 amino acids. V gave up 6 bases and J gave up 1 base; unmatched junction bases: 3. Germline V lookup: CDR1 MNHNS, CDR2 SASEGT. Sample: PBMCs. The receptor was derived from a woman aged 18-35 years in good health and CMV-seropositive. The chain carries TRBV6-1 and TRBJ2-7; 7 bases are shared with TRBD1. CDR3 DNA: TGTGCCAGCAGGGGGACAGCATCCTACGAGCAGTACTTC. Amino acids: CASRGTASYEQYF.